The clone carrying this T cell receptor (beta chain) is categorized as large. The antigen is undetermined. The source of the sample is a study of spatial heterogeneity in lung cancer. As for time point: sample taken at primary tumor resection. Findings and caveats of the study: It was found that expanded intratumoral alpha and beta TCR counts tracked tumor mutation counts. Counts for ubiquitous and regional expanded TCRs went along with ubiquitous and regional nonsynonymous mutations, respectively.

The CDR3 length is 16 residues. V was cut by 5 bases and J by 11 bases, with 28 bases left in between. MiXCR, applied by TCRdb to the 5' RACE reads, yields one record per CDR3 protein. This sample carries 4,900 or so distinct CDR3 sequences, approximately 22% of them seen once, and the ten largest clones take roughly 9.8%. This chain uses TRBV12-3 or TRBV12-4 with TRBJ2-7; perhaps TRBD2 as D (6 bases). The specimen was lung tumor tissue, collected at surgery. This clonotype originated in a male donor with early-stage non-small cell lung cancer. CDR3 coding DNA: TGTGCCAGCAGTCCCGCGCAGGAGCTTCCATCCGCGGGAAAGTACTTC. This codes for CASSPAQELPSAGKYF.